This T cell receptor (beta chain) was profiled in a study of identifying expanded T cells in peripheral blood. Whole-study findings and limits: Technical replicates showed around 1.2 changed clones; around two weeks 15 to 20; four weeks 19.

About this clone itself: What it binds is unknown.

V lost 4 bases to trimming and J lost 5 bases, with 15 bases between them. The CDR3 length is 14 residues. Per the germline V gene, CDR1 is MNHGY and CDR2 is SAAAGT. The data were produced by immunoSEQ multiplex PCR, yet TCRdb's version contains in-frame clones alone and is incomplete. The sample includes around 130,000 clones, 70% to 90% seen only once; the top ten take around 8.4%. Sequencing used blood. The clonotype originates from a person aged 18 to 70 in good health. This chain joins TRBV6-8 and TRBJ2-7, with D possibly being TRBD2 (6 bases). CDR3 in DNA: TGTGCCAGCAGTTCTTGGTCGGGGGTCGACGAGCAGTACTTC. Its translation is CASSSWSGVDEQYF.